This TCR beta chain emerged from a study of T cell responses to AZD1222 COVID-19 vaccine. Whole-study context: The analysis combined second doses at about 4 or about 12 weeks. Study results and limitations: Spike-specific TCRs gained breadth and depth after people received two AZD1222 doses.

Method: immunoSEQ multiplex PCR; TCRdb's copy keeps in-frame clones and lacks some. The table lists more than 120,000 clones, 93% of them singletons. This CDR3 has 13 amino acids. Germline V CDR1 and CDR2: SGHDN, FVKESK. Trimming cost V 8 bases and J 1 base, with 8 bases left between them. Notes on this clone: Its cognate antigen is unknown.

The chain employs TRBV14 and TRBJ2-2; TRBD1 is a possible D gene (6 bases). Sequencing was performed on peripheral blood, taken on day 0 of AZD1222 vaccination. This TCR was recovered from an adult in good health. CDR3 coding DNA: TGTGCCAGCGGCAGGGGGAACACCGGGGAGCTGTTTTTT. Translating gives CASGRGNTGELFF.